This T cell receptor (beta chain) was identified during a study of shared clonotypes between healthy human individuals. Findings and limits, study-wide: In contrast to clonotypes shared by all four donors, non-shared clonotypes had lower generation probabilities.

Clones were sequenced by immunoSEQ multiplex PCR, and TCRdb holds only the in-frame ones, with some missing. The table lists 2 million to 2.5 million clones, roughly 93% of them singletons. CDR3 size: 17 residues. Per germline, CDR1 SGHTA and CDR2 FQGNSA. The junction had 9 bases not matched to a gene; V was cut back by 0 bases and J by 3 bases. Regarding this clone: Its antigen is not identified.

This receptor was taken from a man aged 18 to 29 in good health. Some clones in this sample may be carry-over from other donors' samples. The specimen sequenced was naive CD4+ T cells from PBMCs. Subset described: CD45RA+ positively selected. The V call is TRBV7-2, the J call TRBJ2-7, with TRBD1 matching over 9 bases. The CDR3 loop reads CASSLAGATGGIYEQYF. CDR3 sequence (DNA): TGTGCCAGCAGCTTAGCCGGGGCGACAGGGGGGATCTACGAGCAGTACTTC.